A single sample is the source of the 22 T cell receptor beta chains below, sequenced in a study of breast tumors, draining lymph nodes, adjacent tissues. MiXCR, applied by TCRdb to the multiplex PCR reads, yields one record per CDR3 protein. The sample comprises about 130,000 distinct CDR3 sequences, 20% of which are singletons, and more than 3% rests with the top ten. The lymph nodes were axillary draining lymph nodes from breast cancer patients. The sample was axillary lymph node tissue. Source of these receptors: a female donor with breast cancer. Some clones in this sample may be carry-over from other donors' samples.

This clonotype was seen at least ten times. The chain links TRBV6-1 to TRBJ1-6, with D unclear. CDR3 size: 14 residues. V was pared by 8 bases and J by 5 bases, with 13 bases between. Germline V CDR1 and CDR2: MNHNS, SASEGT. CDR3 protein: CASEGSLNNSPLHF. The CDR3 DNA sequence: TGTGCCAGCGAGGGTTCTCTTAATAATTCACCCCTCCACTTT.

This clonotype was counted ten times or more. The chain links TRBV2 to TRBJ2-1; D ambiguous. The CDR3 has 13 amino acids. Germline V lookup: CDR1 SNHLY, CDR2 FYNNEI. The ends were cut back, 3 bases at V and 1 base at J, with 4 bases in the middle. This CDR3 reads CASSDSSYNEQFF. The CDR3 nucleotides are TGTGCCAGCAGTGACAGTTCCTACAATGAGCAGTTCTTC.

This clonotype was counted only a few times. A junction end diverges from the germline sequence, so it may reflect a read error. The rearrangement uses TRBV7-9 and TRBJ1-6; D uncertain. Per germline, CDR1 SEHNR and CDR2 FQNEAQ (reference sequence). CDR3 length equals 12 residues. The CDR3 reads CASSLSNSPLYF. CDR3 DNA: TGTGCCAGCAGCTTATCGAATTCACCCCTCTACTTT. Drawing the rest from reference TRBV7-9 and TRBJ1-6, the complete variable domain is DTGVSQNPRHKITKRGQNVTFRCDPISEHNRLYWYRQTLGQGPEFLTYFQNEAQLEKSRLLSDRFSAERPKGSFSTLEIQRTEQGDSAMYLCASSLSNSPLYFGNGTRLTVT.

This clonotype was seen many times. As DNA, the CDR3 is TGTGCCAGCAGCGTAGCCCCCCGGGACGGCACAGATACGCAGTATTTT. It translates to CASSVAPRDGTDTQYF. This sequence joins TRBV9 and TRBJ2-3; D could derive from TRBD1 or TRBD2 (5 bases each). Germline CDR1 reads SGDLS; CDR2 reads YYNGEE. The germline V and J ends were trimmed by 0 bases and 1 base, with 12 bases remaining between them. The CDR3 covers 16 residues.

The sample holds many counts of this clonotype. The genes are TRBV20-1 and TRBJ2-5, with 8 bases identical to TRBD2. Germline V lookup: CDR1 DFQATT, CDR2 SNEGSKA (reference sequence). There are 15 residues in the CDR3. J gave up 1 base and V 5 bases, and 9 bases lay outside the gene matches. This CDR3 is CSAGGAGVLQETQYF. Written as DNA, the CDR3 is TGCAGTGCTGGAGGAGCGGGGGTGCTCCAAGAGACCCAGTACTTC.

This clonotype was seen a few times. The chain recombines TRBV7-8 with TRBJ2-4; the D is unclear. The V end was cut by 5 bases, the J end by 7 bases, with 9 bases between. Germline V gene sequence: CDR1 SGHVS, CDR2 FQNEAQ. The CDR3 is 12 amino acids. CDR3 nucleotides: TGTGCCAGCAGCCTCCTCCGTAACATTCAGTACTTC. Its protein product is CASSLLRNIQYF.

This clonotype was picked up many times. Germline and junction disagree at one end, which may indicate a read error. The V and J genes are TRBV20-1 and TRBJ2-1; tentative D call: TRBD1 (5 bases). Germline lookup yields CDR1 DFQATT and CDR2 SNEGSKA (reference sequence). The CDR3 runs 13 residues. CDR3 in amino acids: CGAREVGRNEQFF. Here the CDR3 DNA reads TGCGGTGCTAGAGAGGTGGGGCGGAATGAGCAGTTCTTC.

This clonotype was picked up many times. The chain joins TRBV19 to TRBJ2-1; 9 nucleotides match TRBD2. Germline trimming cut 6 bases from V and 8 bases from J; bases unmatched to any gene: 8. CDR1 LNHDA and CDR2 SQIVND come from the germline V gene (reference sequence). The CDR3 contains 14 residues. The chain's CDR3 is CASRPSGTYDEQFF. CDR3 sequence (DNA): TGTGCCAGTAGACCTAGCGGGACATACGATGAGCAGTTCTTC.

The V and J genes are TRBV3-1 and TRBJ2-2, with TRBD2 matching over 8 bases. The V gene's germline CDR1 is LGHDT and CDR2 YNNKEL (reference sequence). The CDR3 extends over 17 amino acids. Germline trimming cut 4 bases from V and 0 bases from J; bases unmatched to any gene: 7. CDR3 in DNA: TGTGCCAGCAGCCCAGTAGCGGGACCCCCGAACACCGGGGAGCTGTTTTTT. This encodes CASSPVAGPPNTGELFF.

This clonotype occurred many times. The V and J genes are TRBV9 and TRBJ2-1, with 11 bases identical to TRBD2. V was clipped by 2 bases and J by 5 bases; unmatched bases: 3. This CDR3 spans 15 amino acids. Germline values: CDR1 SGDLS, CDR2 YYNGEE. The CDR3 DNA follows: TGTGCCAGCAGCGTTACTAGCGGGAGCCACAATGAGCAGTTCTTC. Its protein is CASSVTSGSHNEQFF.

This clonotype was seen repeatedly, ten times or more. V usage is TRBV5-1 and J usage is TRBJ2-2; 8 positions match TRBD2. The CDR3 covers 15 residues. J lost 4 bases, V lost 2 bases, and 4 bases had no gene match. Germline V gene lookup returns CDR1 SGHRS and CDR2 YFSETQ. The CDR3 protein is CASSLRTSSTGELFF. CDR3 in DNA: TGCGCCAGCAGCTTAAGGACTAGCAGCACCGGGGAGCTGTTTTTT.

This clonotype appeared a few times. V is TRBV9 and J is TRBJ1-1; D is unresolved. V shed 0 bases and J shed 0 bases, with 6 bases lying between them. Germline-derived CDR1 and CDR2 are SGDLS and YYNGEE. The CDR3 contains 14 residues. The CDR3 reads CASSVEVLNTEAFF. CDR3 nucleotides: TGTGCCAGCAGCGTAGAGGTTCTGAACACTGAAGCTTTCTTT.

This clonotype was detected ten times or more. The chain combines TRBV20-1 with TRBJ2-1; D not resolved. Germline V gives CDR1 DFQATT, CDR2 SNEGSKA (reference sequence). This CDR3 is built from 17 residues. V was pared by 6 bases and J by 0 bases, with 21 bases between. The CDR3 sequence is CSAKEVGEIFSYNEQFF. CDR3 DNA: TGCAGTGCCAAAGAAGTTGGGGAAATATTCTCCTACAATGAGCAGTTCTTC.

A remark on this clonotype: It may be a read error: a sequence one base away is much more abundant. The chain combines TRBV12-3 or TRBV12-4 with TRBJ1-2, with 7 nucleotides matching TRBD1. The length of the CDR3 is 12 residues. The CDR3, as DNA: TGTGCCAGCAGTACAGGGGAGTATGGCTACGCCTTC. It specifies CASSTGEYGYAF.

This clonotype was seen ten or more times. The V gene is TRBV2, the J gene TRBJ2-7; D call uncertain. The V end was cut by 5 bases, the J end by 4 bases, with 9 bases between. Germline CDR1 and CDR2: SNHLY and FYNNEI. The CDR3 length is 12 residues. For the CDR3, the DNA is TGTGCCAGCAGTCCGGTTTCGTACGAGCAGTACTTC. This encodes CASSPVSYEQYF.

This clonotype was seen more than once but under ten times. Since a much larger clone is just one base distant, this may be a read error. The V and J genes are TRBV7-6 and TRBJ1-4, with D unresolved. The CDR3 consists of 15 residues. Germline V CDR1 and CDR2: SGHVS, FNYEAQ. CDR3 bases: TGTGCCAGCAGCTTTTCCCCGGCAACTAGTGAAAAACTGTTTTTT. This sequence encodes CASSFSPATSEKLFF.

This clonotype was counted at least ten times. The V gene is TRBV5-1, the J gene TRBJ2-2, with 8 bases aligning to TRBD2. CDR3 length: 16 amino acids. CDR1 is SGHRS, CDR2 YFSETQ, per germline. J lost 1 base, V lost 0 bases, and 2 bases had no gene match. The CDR3 DNA is TGCGCCAGCAGCTTGGCCGGGACTAGGAACACCGGGGAGCTGTTTTTT. This encodes CASSLAGTRNTGELFF.

This clonotype came up many times. The chain combines TRBV7-9 with TRBJ2-3; 8 positions match TRBD1. The J segment lost 5 bases and the V segment lost 4 bases, leaving 14 bases of the junction unmatched. Germline lookup yields CDR1 SEHNR and CDR2 FQNEAQ (reference sequence). The CDR3 has 17 amino acids. CDR3 protein: CASSSPRQGIWEDTQYF. CDR3 bases: TGTGCCAGCAGCTCCCCAAGACAGGGGATATGGGAAGATACGCAGTATTTT.

At least ten counts were recorded for this clonotype. The chain links TRBV19 to TRBJ1-3, with 11 bases fitting TRBD1. V was pared by 7 bases and J by 1 base, with 6 bases of the junction left unmatched. The CDR3 runs to 16 residues. Germline V gene sequence: CDR1 LNHDA, CDR2 SQIVND (reference sequence). This CDR3 is CASTPGQGASGNTIYF. CDR3 nucleotides: TGTGCCAGTACGCCTGGACAGGGGGCTTCTGGAAACACCATATATTTT.

Worth noting for this clonotype: A read error may explain this, as a much larger clone is one base away. The chain has TRBV12-3 or TRBV12-4 and TRBJ1-4; 7 bases align to TRBD1. V trimming: 6 bases; J trimming: 8 bases; junction bases outside the gene matches: 9. The CDR3 consists of 14 residues. CDR3 in DNA: TGTGCCAGCAGAGACACAGGGGTTCGAGAAAAACTGTTTTTT. Residues: CASRDTGVREKLFF.

This clonotype was seen at least ten times. V and J are TRBV2 and TRBJ1-6, with 9 bases fitting TRBD1. The CDR3 sequence is 15 residues long. V gave up 3 bases and J gave up 8 bases; unmatched junction bases: 5. CDR1 is SNHLY, CDR2 FYNNEI, per germline. In nucleotides, the CDR3 is TGTGCCAGCAGTGACGACAGGGGGACTTATTCACCCCTCCACTTT. Translated: CASSDDRGTYSPLHF.

This clonotype has at least ten counts. As DNA, the CDR3 is TGTGCCAGCAGTATAACATCCGAGCAGTACTTC. Translated, it gives CASSITSEQYF. This chain joins TRBV12-3 or TRBV12-4 and TRBJ2-7; D remains ambiguous. The CDR3 length is 11 residues. Trimming shortened V by 5 bases and J by 6 bases, and 8 bases separated the two germline ends.